The 10 T cell receptor beta chains given below trace back to one sample, sequenced in a study of T cells expressing NK-cell markers. TCRdb reanalyzed the 5' RACE reads, giving one entry per CDR3 protein sequence and no DNA. The table for this sample gives roughly 380,000 distinct CDR3 sequences. The sample consisted of blood T cells: a sorted CD56 or NKG2C T cell subset, CD4+ or CD8+ T cells, or bulk PBMC T cells (not recorded which). Every receptor here comes from a man aged 18-70 years in good health.

The rearrangement links TRBV5-1 to TRBJ1-2. The CDR3 sequence is 15 residues long. The V gene's germline CDR1 is SGHRS and CDR2 YFSETQ. The CDR3 here is CASSLLPGADYGYTF.

The chain carries TRBV7-2 and TRBJ1-4; there is no DNA to check the TCRdb D call of TRBD1. The CDR3 is made up of 14 amino acids. Germline loops: CDR1 SGHTA, CDR2 FQGNSA. This CDR3 is CASSLVGAGEKLFF. Drawing the rest from reference TRBV7-2 and TRBJ1-4, the complete variable domain is GAGVSQSPSNKVTEKGKDVELRCDPISGHTALYWYRQSLGQGLEFLIYFQGNSAPDKSGLPSDRFSAERTGGSVSTLTIQRTQQEDSAVYLCASSLVGAGEKLFFGSGTQLSVL.

The rearrangement uses TRBV5-6 and TRBJ2-3. The CDR3 spans 14 residues. Germline CDR1 reads SGHDT; CDR2 reads YYEEEE. The CDR3 loop is CASNFARRTDTQYF.

The J gene is TRBJ1-1, the V gene TRBV10-3; TCRdb selects TRBD1, and the lack of DNA leaves this call unchecked. CDR1 ENHRY and CDR2 SYGVKD come from the germline V gene. The CDR3 sequence is 14 residues long. CDR3 protein: CAISARQTGNEAFF.

CDR3 in amino acids: CASSRGGELPLHF. The chain carries TRBV5-1 and TRBJ1-6. This CDR3 spans 13 amino acids. Germline V lookup: CDR1 SGHRS, CDR2 YFSETQ. Supplemented by reference TRBV5-1 and TRBJ1-6, the full variable domain reads KAGVTQTPRYLIKTRGQQVTLSCSPISGHRSVSWYQQTPGQGLQFLFEYFSETQRNKGNFPGRFSGRQFSNSRSEMNVSTLELGDSALYLCASSRGGELPLHFGNGTRLTVT.

CDR3 sequence: CASSPTSVQETQYF. The J gene is TRBJ2-5, the V gene TRBV2; TCRdb gives TRBD2 as the D gene, but with no DNA this cannot be confirmed. This CDR3 has 14 amino acids. Germline lookup yields CDR1 SNHLY and CDR2 FYNNEI.

This chain uses TRBV21-1 with TRBJ2-2; absent DNA, TCRdb's TRBD1 call cannot be checked. TRBV21-1 is noted as a pseudogene. The CDR3 length is 17 residues. CDR3 sequence reads: CASSQIFGTGENGELFF.

The chain links TRBV6-2 or TRBV6-3 to TRBJ1-2; TCRdb designates TRBD1, a call that cannot be tested without DNA. This CDR3 spans 13 amino acids. Germline CDR1 is MNHEY and CDR2 is SVGEGT. This CDR3 reads CASRSDRTDGYTF.

The rearrangement uses TRBV20-1 and TRBJ2-1; the D call from TCRdb, TRBD2, cannot be confirmed without DNA. The germline CDR1 and CDR2 sequences are DFQATT and SNEGSKA (reference sequence). This CDR3 spans 14 amino acids. The CDR3 protein is CSARVSGRYNEQFF.

The chain links TRBV6-1 to TRBJ2-7; TCRdb's assignment of TRBD2 cannot be checked, as there is no DNA. The germline V gene encodes CDR1 MNHNS and CDR2 SASEGT. There are 15 residues in the CDR3. CDR3 sequence: CASSDRSGGAYEQYF.